This is a list of T cell receptor beta chains from one sample in a study of cytomegalovirus exposure and HLA in healthy donors. Using immunoSEQ multiplex PCR, the repertoire was profiled, and TCRdb retains in-frame clones only, with some absent. The sample includes about 140,000 clones, 75% to 90% of them seen just once. The sequencing input was PBMCs. The receptors derive from a man aged 40-50 years in good health and CMV-seronegative. CDR3s include the opening cysteine and the closing phenylalanine or tryptophan. Fields, in order: V gene, D gene, J gene, clone size, CDR3 protein, CDR3 DNA. D genes are given only for firm matches. Some rows mark clone size as missing; the rest say once, few, many or name a class of expanded clone.

v_call: TRBV7-8
d_call: TRBD1
j_call: TRBJ2-4
clone_size: NA
cdr3_aa: CASSQQGSAAKNIQYF
cdr3_nt: TGTGCCAGCAGCCAACAGGGGAGTGCGGCCAAAAACATTCAGTACTTC

v_call: TRBV18
d_call: TRBD1
j_call: TRBJ2-5
clone_size: NA
cdr3_aa: CASSAQGTGGGETQYF
cdr3_nt: TGTGCCAGCTCAGCACAAGGGACAGGGGGCGGAGAGACCCAGTACTTC

v_call: TRBV7-9
d_call: NA
j_call: TRBJ1-3
clone_size: NA
cdr3_aa: CASSLIVSTIYF
cdr3_nt: TGTGCCAGCAGCTTAATAGTGAGCACCATATATTTT

v_call: TRBV28
d_call: NA
j_call: TRBJ1-2
clone_size: NA
cdr3_aa: CASSFGSGYTF
cdr3_nt: NA

v_call: TRBV4-1
d_call: TRBD2
j_call: TRBJ2-5
clone_size: NA
cdr3_aa: CASSPRAGGTRVQETQYF
cdr3_nt: TGCGCCAGCAGCCCCCGGGCGGGGGGGACGCGAGTACAAGAGACCCAGTACTTC

v_call: TRBV7-2
d_call: NA
j_call: TRBJ1-5
clone_size: NA
cdr3_aa: CASSVNRDRNQPQHF
cdr3_nt: TGTGCCAGCAGCGTTAACAGGGATAGGAATCAGCCCCAGCATTTT

v_call: TRBV6-1
d_call: TRBD1
j_call: TRBJ2-7
clone_size: NA
cdr3_aa: CASSDGTGSSYEQYF
cdr3_nt: TGTGCCAGCAGTGACGGGACAGGTAGCTCCTACGAGCAGTACTTC

v_call: TRBV10-3
d_call: TRBD1
j_call: TRBJ1-2
clone_size: NA
cdr3_aa: CAITNRQGLYGYTF
cdr3_nt: TGTGCCATCACAAACCGACAGGGTTTGTATGGCTACACCTTC

v_call: TRBV7-2
d_call: TRBD1
j_call: TRBJ2-4
clone_size: NA
cdr3_aa: CASSRDRGLAKNIQYF
cdr3_nt: TGTGCCAGCAGTCGGGACAGGGGCTTGGCCAAAAACATTCAGTACTTC

v_call: TRBV5-1
d_call: NA
j_call: TRBJ2-7
clone_size: once
cdr3_aa: CASSYSTVFEQYF
cdr3_nt: TGCGCCAGCTCCTATTCCACGGTGTTCGAGCAGTACTTC

v_call: TRBV19
d_call: NA
j_call: TRBJ2-1
clone_size: NA
cdr3_aa: CASSRQFSYNEQFF
cdr3_nt: TGTGCCAGTAGTCGACAGTTCTCCTACAATGAGCAGTTCTTC

v_call: TRBV2
d_call: NA
j_call: TRBJ1-1
clone_size: once
cdr3_aa: CASNHKDRNTEAFF
cdr3_nt: TGTGCCAGCAACCACAAGGACAGGAACACTGAAGCTTTCTTT

v_call: TRBV7-8
d_call: NA
j_call: TRBJ1-1
clone_size: NA
cdr3_aa: CASATGLGNTEAFF
cdr3_nt: TGTGCCAGCGCCACAGGGTTGGGGAACACTGAAGCTTTCTTT

v_call: TRBV7-2
d_call: NA
j_call: TRBJ2-2
clone_size: NA
cdr3_aa: CASSPGQTNTGELFF
cdr3_nt: TGTGCCAGCAGCCCCGGACAGACGAACACCGGGGAGCTGTTTTTT

v_call: TRBV4-3
d_call: TRBD1
j_call: TRBJ1-2
clone_size: NA
cdr3_aa: CASSQDKAGGDGYTF
cdr3_nt: TGCGCCAGCAGCCAAGATAAGGCAGGGGGAGATGGCTACACCTTC

v_call: TRBV11-2
d_call: TRBD1
j_call: TRBJ1-2
clone_size: NA
cdr3_aa: CASRGQEDGYTF
cdr3_nt: TGTGCCAGCAGAGGACAGGAGGATGGCTACACCTTC

v_call: TRBV6-5
d_call: NA
j_call: TRBJ1-1
clone_size: few
cdr3_aa: CASSLENEAFF
cdr3_nt: TGTGCCAGCAGTTTGGAGAATGAAGCTTTCTTT

v_call: TRBV30
d_call: NA
j_call: TRBJ2-5
clone_size: NA
cdr3_aa: CAWSFRSGETQYF
cdr3_nt: TGTGCCTGGAGTTTCAGGTCAGGGGAGACCCAGTACTTC

v_call: TRBV28
d_call: NA
j_call: TRBJ1-5
clone_size: NA
cdr3_aa: CASSLQGNQPQHF
cdr3_nt: TGTGCCAGCAGTTTACAGGGGAACCAGCCCCAGCATTTT

v_call: TRBV7-2
d_call: NA
j_call: TRBJ2-7
clone_size: NA
cdr3_aa: CASSLDGNSYEQYF
cdr3_nt: TGTGCCAGCAGCTTAGACGGGAACTCCTACGAGCAGTACTTC

v_call: TRBV6-6
d_call: NA
j_call: TRBJ2-5
clone_size: NA
cdr3_aa: CASTGFQGQETQYF
cdr3_nt: TGTGCCAGCACCGGTTTTCAGGGTCAAGAGACCCAGTACTTC

v_call: TRBV5-1
d_call: TRBD2
j_call: TRBJ2-3
clone_size: once
cdr3_aa: CASSLAAGTDTQYF
cdr3_nt: TGCGCCAGCAGCTTAGCAGCGGGGACAGATACGCAGTATTTT

v_call: TRBV28
d_call: TRBD1
j_call: TRBJ2-7
clone_size: NA
cdr3_aa: CASSTGTGVLDEQYF
cdr3_nt: TGTGCCAGCAGTACCGGGACAGGGGTTCTCGACGAGCAGTACTTC

v_call: TRBV28
d_call: TRBD2
j_call: TRBJ2-5
clone_size: NA
cdr3_aa: CASSLTGTMRQETQYF
cdr3_nt: TGTGCCAGCAGTTTGACTGGGACTATGAGACAAGAGACCCAGTACTTC

v_call: TRBV5-8
d_call: NA
j_call: TRBJ1-3
clone_size: few
cdr3_aa: CASSLPGQRNTIYF
cdr3_nt: TGTGCCAGCAGCTTGCCAGGGCAGAGAAACACCATATATTTT

v_call: TRBV15
d_call: TRBD1
j_call: TRBJ1-3
clone_size: NA
cdr3_aa: CATSRGTGNTIYF
cdr3_nt: TGTGCCACCAGCAGGGGGACAGGGAACACCATATATTTT

v_call: TRBV29-1
d_call: NA
j_call: TRBJ1-2
clone_size: NA
cdr3_aa: CSGSQATGGYTF
cdr3_nt: TGCAGCGGCTCACAGGCTACCGGTGGCTACACCTTC

v_call: TRBV27
d_call: TRBD1
j_call: TRBJ2-7
clone_size: NA
cdr3_aa: CASRSDRGYEQYF
cdr3_nt: TGTGCCAGCAGGTCCGACAGGGGCTACGAGCAGTACTTC

v_call: TRBV19
d_call: NA
j_call: TRBJ2-2
clone_size: NA
cdr3_aa: CASGRGDSNTGELFF
cdr3_nt: TGTGCCAGTGGCCGCGGCGACTCGAACACCGGGGAGCTGTTTTTT

v_call: TRBV6-5
d_call: NA
j_call: TRBJ1-2
clone_size: NA
cdr3_aa: CASSPGTQRGYTF
cdr3_nt: TGTGCCAGCAGTCCCGGGACACAACGGGGCTACACCTTC

v_call: TRBV20-1
d_call: NA
j_call: TRBJ2-1
clone_size: few
cdr3_aa: CSARPTIEQFF
cdr3_nt: TGCAGTGCTAGACCGACTATTGAACAGTTCTTC

v_call: TRBV5-4
d_call: NA
j_call: TRBJ2-3
clone_size: NA
cdr3_aa: CASSLEPGPITDTQYF
cdr3_nt: TGTGCCAGCAGCTTGGAACCGGGTCCCATCACAGATACGCAGTATTTT

v_call: TRBV14
d_call: NA
j_call: TRBJ1-6
clone_size: NA
cdr3_aa: CASSQEAYNSPLHF
cdr3_nt: TGTGCCAGCAGCCAAGAGGCTTATAATTCACCCCTCCACTTT

v_call: TRBV4-3
d_call: NA
j_call: TRBJ2-3
clone_size: NA
cdr3_aa: CASSQRLATSTDTQYF
cdr3_nt: TGCGCCAGCAGCCAGAGGCTAGCGACTAGCACAGATACGCAGTATTTT

v_call: TRBV7-9
d_call: TRBD2
j_call: TRBJ2-2
clone_size: NA
cdr3_aa: CASSRPGLDNTGELFF
cdr3_nt: TGTGCCAGCAGCAGGCCGGGACTAGATAACACCGGGGAGCTGTTTTTT

v_call: TRBV6-1
d_call: NA
j_call: TRBJ1-2
clone_size: NA
cdr3_aa: CASSEREGAYGYTF
cdr3_nt: TGTGCCAGCAGTGAAAGGGAGGGAGCCTATGGCTACACCTTC

v_call: TRBV6-5
d_call: TRBD1
j_call: TRBJ2-7
clone_size: once
cdr3_aa: CASSLGQATSYEQYF
cdr3_nt: TGTGCCAGCAGTCTCGGACAGGCCACATCCTACGAGCAGTACTTC

v_call: TRBV19
d_call: TRBD2
j_call: TRBJ2-3
clone_size: NA
cdr3_aa: CASSIRGDRTDTQYF
cdr3_nt: TGTGCCAGTAGTATCCGGGGGGATCGCACAGATACGCAGTATTTT

v_call: TRBV5-1
d_call: TRBD2
j_call: TRBJ2-1
clone_size: NA
cdr3_aa: CASSVGLAGGLDEQFF
cdr3_nt: TGCGCCAGCAGCGTTGGACTAGCGGGGGGGTTGGATGAGCAGTTCTTC

v_call: TRBV28
d_call: TRBD1
j_call: TRBJ1-5
clone_size: NA
cdr3_aa: CASSPDRPDQPQHF
cdr3_nt: TGTGCCAGCAGTCCGGACAGGCCGGATCAGCCCCAGCATTTT

v_call: TRBV5-4
d_call: NA
j_call: TRBJ1-1
clone_size: NA
cdr3_aa: CASSLTGNTEAFF
cdr3_nt: TGTGCCAGCAGCTTGACAGGGAACACTGAAGCTTTCTTT

v_call: TRBV4-2
d_call: TRBD2
j_call: TRBJ2-3
clone_size: NA
cdr3_aa: CASSQDRSGGYTQYF
cdr3_nt: TGTGCCAGCAGCCAAGATAGAAGCGGGGGGTATACGCAGTATTTT

v_call: TRBV4-1
d_call: NA
j_call: TRBJ2-7
clone_size: NA
cdr3_aa: CASSQEGAGIGEQYF
cdr3_nt: TGCGCCAGCAGCCAAGAAGGGGCAGGAATAGGCGAGCAGTACTTC

v_call: TRBV7-4
d_call: TRBD1
j_call: TRBJ2-5
clone_size: NA
cdr3_aa: CASSLGSPQGAIVPQETQYF
cdr3_nt: TGTGCCAGCAGCTTAGGATCCCCACAGGGGGCGATTGTGCCTCAAGAGACCCAGTACTTC

v_call: TRBV7-9
d_call: NA
j_call: TRBJ1-1
clone_size: NA
cdr3_aa: CASSIGGTEAFF
cdr3_nt: TGTGCCAGCAGCATCGGGGGAACTGAAGCTTTCTTT

v_call: TRBV2
d_call: TRBD2
j_call: TRBJ2-1
clone_size: NA
cdr3_aa: CASCGLVYNEQFF
cdr3_nt: TGTGCCAGCTGTGGACTAGTCTACAATGAGCAGTTCTTC

v_call: TRBV5-1
d_call: TRBD1
j_call: TRBJ1-1
clone_size: NA
cdr3_aa: CASSRDRGVTEAFF
cdr3_nt: TGCGCCAGCAGCCGGGACAGGGGTGTCACTGAAGCTTTCTTT

v_call: TRBV19
d_call: TRBD1
j_call: TRBJ2-1
clone_size: NA
cdr3_aa: CASSIEQQGYNEQFF
cdr3_nt: TGTGCCAGTAGTATAGAACAACAGGGGTACAATGAGCAGTTCTTC

v_call: TRBV5-4
d_call: NA
j_call: TRBJ2-5
clone_size: NA
cdr3_aa: CASSLQRQETQYF
cdr3_nt: TGTGCCAGCAGCTTGCAGCGCCAAGAGACCCAGTACTTC

v_call: TRBV5-6
d_call: TRBD1
j_call: TRBJ1-4
clone_size: NA
cdr3_aa: CASSWTGGVGTNEKLFF
cdr3_nt: TGTGCCAGCAGCTGGACAGGGGGAGTAGGAACTAATGAAAAACTGTTTTTT

v_call: TRBV5-4
d_call: NA
j_call: TRBJ2-7
clone_size: NA
cdr3_aa: CASSLGGRVYEQYF
cdr3_nt: TGTGCCAGCAGCTTGGGAGGCAGGGTCTACGAGCAGTACTTC

v_call: TRBV7-2
d_call: TRBD1
j_call: TRBJ2-5
clone_size: NA
cdr3_aa: CASSTRTGRTETQYF
cdr3_nt: TGTGCCAGCAGCACCCGGACAGGGAGGACGGAGACCCAGTACTTC

v_call: TRBV4-3
d_call: NA
j_call: TRBJ2-3
clone_size: NA
cdr3_aa: CASSHSLTDTQYF
cdr3_nt: TGCGCCAGCAGTCATTCACTTACAGATACGCAGTATTTT

v_call: TRBV21-1
d_call: NA
j_call: TRBJ2-7
clone_size: NA
cdr3_aa: CASSTQLLRPYEQYF
cdr3_nt: TGTGCCAGCAGCACACAGCTTCTGAGACCCTACGAGCAGTACTTC

v_call: TRBV7-8
d_call: TRBD1
j_call: TRBJ1-5
clone_size: NA
cdr3_aa: CASSTPSGTGVSNQPQHF
cdr3_nt: TGTGCCAGCAGCACCCCATCCGGGACAGGGGTTAGCAATCAGCCCCAGCATTTT

v_call: TRBV19
d_call: NA
j_call: TRBJ1-3
clone_size: few
cdr3_aa: CASSTPRERNTIYF
cdr3_nt: TGTGCCAGTAGCACCCCAAGGGAGAGAAACACCATATATTTT

v_call: TRBV6-6
d_call: TRBD2
j_call: TRBJ2-1
clone_size: NA
cdr3_aa: CASSSAGGYNEQFF
cdr3_nt: TGTGCCAGCAGTTCAGCGGGGGGCTACAATGAGCAGTTCTTC